The 14 T cell receptor beta chains presented below share a single source sample, sequenced in a study of cytomegalovirus exposure and HLA in healthy donors. The PCR ran on 60 Vbeta and 13 Jbeta primers. TCRdb keeps only in-frame clones here, not all; method: immunoSEQ multiplex PCR. This sample contains 130,000 or so clones. Material: PBMCs. The receptors shown here come from a woman aged 40-49 years in good health and CMV-seronegative.

The chain links TRBV18 to TRBJ2-5; 10 bases match TRBD2. The CDR3 totals 17 residues. The V and J ends lost 3 bases and 1 base, in that order; junction bases with no gene match: 8. The germline V gene encodes CDR1 KGHSH and CDR2 LQKENI. CDR3 DNA: TGTGCCAGCTCACCCGTTACTAGCGGGGCCTCCCAAGAGACCCAGTACTTC. Its protein is CASSPVTSGASQETQYF.

This chain joins TRBV6-6 and TRBJ2-7, with D perhaps TRBD1 (6 bases). Germline CDR1 and CDR2: MNHNY and SVGAGI (reference sequence). The length of the CDR3 is 14 residues. Trimming left V 5 bases short and J 5 bases short, with 16 bases between. CDR3: CASSTPTGINEQYF. The DNA for the CDR3 is TGTGCCAGCAGTACCCCTACAGGGATCAACGAGCAGTACTTC.

Note on this clone: One end of the junction is discordant with germline, which a read error may explain. The CDR3 loop is CASSLGGEQYF. In DNA, the CDR3 is TGTGCCAGCAGCCTTGGAGGGGAGCAATACTTC. The chain has TRBV5-6 and TRBJ2-7; TRBD2 is a possible D gene (6 bases). This CDR3 has 11 residues. CDR1 is SGHDT and CDR2 is YYEEEE in the germline V gene.

This chain links TRBV6-1 with TRBJ1-2; TRBD1 agrees at 7 bases. The V gene's germline CDR1 is MNHNS and CDR2 SASEGT. The V gene end was trimmed by 5 bases and the J gene end by 3 bases; junction bases not matched to a gene: 6. This CDR3 has 14 amino acids. The CDR3 region is CASSPTGQDYGYTF. The CDR3 DNA sequence: TGTGCCAGCAGTCCGACAGGGCAGGACTATGGCTACACCTTC.

The chain joins TRBV6-5 to TRBJ1-2; TRBD1 is a possible D gene (6 bases). The CDR3 sequence is 15 residues long. Trimming left V 2 bases short and J 7 bases short, with 17 bases between. Germline assignment: CDR1 MNHEY and CDR2 SVGAGI. In DNA form, the CDR3 reads TGTGCCAGCAGTTACGGCACACAGGGTCGGAGTGGCTACACCTTC. Amino acids: CASSYGTQGRSGYTF.

The chain joins TRBV28 to TRBJ2-3; 8 bases line up with TRBD2. V lost 6 bases and J lost 5; bases outside the gene matches: 13. The CDR3 spans 16 residues. CDR1 is MDHEN and CDR2 is SYDVKM in the germline V gene. CDR3 DNA: TGTGCCAGCAGCCCGTACGGGGGGGAAATAGTAGATACGCAGTATTTT. It codes for CASSPYGGEIVDTQYF.

This chain connects TRBV18 to TRBJ1-3; possible D gene TRBD1, 5 bases. The CDR3 has 17 residues. V lost 2 bases to trimming and J lost 4 bases, with 18 bases between them. Germline assignment: CDR1 KGHSH and CDR2 LQKENI. In DNA form, the CDR3 reads TGTGCCAGCTCACCAGGGCAGGGCACAGGTTCGGGAAACACCATATATTTT. Translating it yields CASSPGQGTGSGNTIYF.

V and J are TRBV19 and TRBJ2-7; D unresolved. The V end lost 9 bases, the J end lost 7 bases, and 10 bases lay between the germline ends. The germline CDR1 and CDR2 sequences are LNHDA and SQIVND (reference sequence). The CDR3 spans 10 residues. The DNA for the CDR3 is TGTGCCAGCCGACTTGAAGAGCAGTACGTC. Translated, it gives CASRLEEQYV.

The genes are TRBV19 and TRBJ1-1, with 7 bases matching TRBD1. The CDR3 sequence is 17 residues long. Germline CDR1 is LNHDA and CDR2 is SQIVND (reference sequence). V trimming: 1 base; J trimming: 1 base; junction bases outside the gene matches: 9. The CDR3 DNA follows: TGTGCCAGTAGTATAGCGACAGGGTCGCGGGGGAACACTGAAGCTTTCTTT. This translates into CASSIATGSRGNTEAFF.

The chain carries TRBV7-9 and TRBJ1-1, with a possible D match to TRBD1 (6 bases). The CDR3 is made up of 13 amino acids. V lost 2 bases and J 8 bases, leaving 12 bases between the germline ends. In germline, CDR1 is SEHNR, CDR2 FQNEAQ (reference sequence). The CDR3 spells CASSLSRGGEAFF. In DNA, the CDR3 is TGTGCCAGCAGCTTAAGTAGGGGGGGCGAAGCTTTCTTT.

J is TRBJ1-1 and V is TRBV6-5; D unclear. Trimming removed 0 bases at V and 1 base at J, with 9 bases between. The CDR3 sequence is 15 residues long. CDR1 and CDR2 (germline): MNHEY, SVGAGI. CDR3 nucleotides: TGTGCCAGCAGTTACTCTGCGGGTCCGAACACTGAAGCTTTCTTT. It yields the protein CASSYSAGPNTEAFF.

This chain uses TRBV7-3 with TRBJ2-3; D unclear. The CDR3 loop spans 13 amino acids. Germline CDR1 reads SGHTA; CDR2 reads FQGTGA. V dropped 5 bases and J dropped 2 bases, with 8 bases sitting between them. Here the CDR3 DNA reads TGTGCCAGCAGCCCACAGTACACAGATACGCAGTATTTT. It translates to CASSPQYTDTQYF.

The chain carries TRBV7-2 and TRBJ2-7; maybe TRBD2 (5 bases). Trimming shortened V by 4 bases and J by 2 bases, and 12 bases separated the two germline ends. Germline lookup yields CDR1 SGHTA and CDR2 FQGNSA. CDR3 length: 14 residues. DNA of the CDR3: TGTGCCAGCAGCTCCTTGAGCGGACCCTACGAGCAGTACTTC. Translated, it gives CASSSLSGPYEQYF.

The V gene is TRBV19, the J gene TRBJ1-2; D perhaps matches TRBD1 (5 bases). CDR1 is LNHDA and CDR2 is SQIVND in the germline V gene (reference sequence). CDR3 length: 12 amino acids. V was trimmed by 2 bases and J by 8 bases, leaving 9 bases between them. As DNA, the CDR3 is TGTGCCAGTAGTATAAGTCAGGGCGGCTACACCTTC. It codes for CASSISQGGYTF.